Presented here are 15 T cell receptor beta chains from one specimen sequenced in a study of blood T cell repertoires in COVID-19 (dated by TCRdb to 2018 to 2021). Preparation of the library involved the immunoSEQ multiplex PCR assay. As stored in TCRdb, this immuneACCESS dataset retains in-frame rearrangements with V and J assigned. A fraction of the clones does not appear; measured against another copy, unresolved V genes explain less than half of the discrepancy, and the remainder lacks a known reason. The sample table lists almost 100,000 clones, approximately 86% of them with a count of one. In total, the top ten clones hold under 13% of the sample. Sequencing used peripheral blood. These receptors originate from a man in his fifties or sixties with acute or convalescent COVID-19.

V gene TRBV10-1 combines with J gene TRBJ2-7; possible D gene TRBD2, 5 bases. Trimming removed 0 bases from V and 6 bases from J, with 12 bases in between. Germline CDR1 is WNHNN and CDR2 is SYGVQD (reference sequence). This CDR3 spans 14 amino acids. The chain's CDR3 is CASSESLGRLEQYF. The CDR3 bases are TGCGCCAGCAGTGAGTCACTAGGGCGGCTCGAGCAGTACTTC.

The CDR3, as DNA: TGTGCCAGCAGCTTAGTGGAGCGGGGCCCTCCATCCTACGAGCAGTACTTC. Protein sequence: CASSLVERGPPSYEQYF. J is TRBJ2-7 and V is TRBV11-2, with 7 bases aligning to TRBD2. The V gene's germline CDR1 is SGHAT and CDR2 FQNNGV. This CDR3 region has 17 residues. J was trimmed by 1 base and V by 1 base; bases with no gene match: 10.

The genes are TRBV4-1 and TRBJ2-7, with 14 bases aligning to TRBD2. Trimming took 3 bases from V and 6 from J; bases not matched to a gene: 7. The CDR3 consists of 16 residues. Germline V gives CDR1 MGHRA, CDR2 YSYEKL. The chain's CDR3 is CASSQAPGLAGVEQYF. In DNA form, the CDR3 reads TGCGCCAGCAGCCAGGCCCCGGGACTAGCGGGAGTCGAGCAGTACTTC.

The V and J genes are TRBV11-2 and TRBJ2-7, with no clear D. Trimming left V 0 bases short and J 4 bases short, with 4 bases between. The germline CDR1 and CDR2 sequences are SGHAT and FQNNGV. The CDR3 spans 12 residues. This CDR3 reads CASSLDIYEQYF. CDR3 sequence (DNA): TGTGCCAGCAGCTTAGATATTTACGAGCAGTACTTC. Drawing the rest from reference TRBV11-2 and TRBJ2-7, the complete variable domain is EAGVAQSPRYKIIEKRQSVAFWCNPISGHATLYWYQQILGQGPKLLIQFQNNGVVDDSQLPKDRFSAERLKGVDSTLKIQPAKLEDSAVYLCASSLDIYEQYFGPGTRLTVT.

This rearrangement joins TRBV6-1 to TRBJ2-5; 11 nucleotides match TRBD2. J gave up 3 bases and V 4 bases, and 7 bases lay outside the gene matches. The CDR3 sequence is 16 residues long. CDR1 and CDR2 (germline): MNHNS, SASEGT. The CDR3 protein is CASSAGQGLAEETQYF. The CDR3 DNA reads TGTGCCAGCAGTGCCGGACAGGGACTAGCGGAAGAGACCCAGTACTTC.

The chain carries TRBV7-2 and TRBJ1-2; TRBD1 matches 7 bases. Germline V lookup: CDR1 SGHTA, CDR2 FQGNSA. CDR3 length equals 15 residues. With 5 bases clipped from V and 2 bases from J, the junction kept 8 bases outside the gene matches. In DNA form, the CDR3 reads TGTGCCAGCAGCCTGACGACAGGGCCGAACTATGGCTACACCTTC. It codes for CASSLTTGPNYGYTF.

The V and J genes are TRBV28 and TRBJ1-2, with TRBD1 matching over 9 bases. CDR1 MDHEN and CDR2 SYDVKM come from the germline V gene. The CDR3 consists of 15 residues. The V and J ends lost 4 bases and 5 bases, in that order; junction bases with no gene match: 8. CDR3 nucleotides: TGTGCCAGCAGTTCCTTCGCGGGGACAGGGTATGGCTACACCTTC. It encodes CASSSFAGTGYGYTF.

This clone appeared once. This chain connects TRBV19 to TRBJ1-1; 9 positions match TRBD1. The CDR3 has 16 amino acids. J lost 0 bases, V lost 7 bases, and 9 bases had no gene match. Germline CDR1 and CDR2: LNHDA and SQIVND (reference sequence). DNA of the CDR3: TGTGCCAGTACCGTTGGACAGGGGAGGGTGAACACTGAAGCTTTCTTT. This sequence encodes CASTVGQGRVNTEAFF.

This chain connects TRBV5-8 to TRBJ1-2; D might be TRBD1 (5 bases). This CDR3 spans 13 amino acids. V lost 1 base to trimming and J lost 3 bases, with 7 bases between them. Per the germline V gene, CDR1 is SGHTS and CDR2 is YDEGEE. This CDR3 reads CASSLTTDYGYTF. CDR3 sequence (DNA): TGTGCCAGCAGCTTGACGACAGACTATGGCTACACCTTC. Variable domain in full (rest from reference TRBV5-8 and TRBJ1-2): EAGVTQSPTHLIKTRGQQATLRCSPISGHTSVYWYQQALGLGLQFLLWYDEGEERNRGNFPPRFSGRQFPNYSSELNVNALELEDSALYLCASSLTTDYGYTFGSGTRLTVV.

The chain has TRBV18 and TRBJ1-1; 9 bases align to TRBD1. There are 15 residues in the CDR3. Germline V lookup: CDR1 KGHSH, CDR2 LQKENI. V gave up 3 bases and J gave up 0 bases; unmatched junction bases: 2. CDR3 sequence reads: CASSPGTGMNTEAFF. CDR3 DNA: TGTGCCAGCTCACCGGGGACAGGGATGAACACTGAAGCTTTCTTT. The full variable domain, completed using reference TRBV18 and TRBJ1-1, is NAGVMQNPRHLVRRRGQEARLRCSPMKGHSHVYWYRQLPEEGLKFMVYLQKENIIDESGMPKERFSAEFPKEGPSILRIQQVVRGDSAAYFCASSPGTGMNTEAFFGQGTRLTVV.

This clone was seen a handful of times. The chain links TRBV19 to TRBJ2-1; 9 bases are a match to TRBD1. After removal of 5 bases from V and 9 bases from J, the junction contained 5 bases not matched to a gene. The V gene's germline CDR1 is LNHDA and CDR2 SQIVND (reference sequence). The CDR3 contains 13 residues. The CDR3 protein is CASSSDRGSEQFF. CDR3 DNA sequence: TGTGCCAGTAGTTCGGACAGGGGCAGTGAGCAGTTCTTC.

The chain couples TRBV29-1 to TRBJ2-1, with D perhaps matching TRBD1 (6 bases). Trimming shortened V by 0 bases and J by 1 base, and 13 bases separated the two germline ends. The CDR3 sequence is 16 residues long. The germline gives CDR1 SQVTM, CDR2 ANQGSEA. The CDR3, as DNA: TGCAGCGTTGAAGACCCGACAGGTCAATCCTACAATGAGCAGTTCTTC. Its translation: CSVEDPTGQSYNEQFF.

The gene calls are TRBV7-2 and TRBJ2-3; D is undetermined. The ends were cut back, 0 bases at V and 1 base at J, with 8 bases in the middle. There are 15 residues in the CDR3. The germline CDR1 and CDR2 sequences are SGHTA and FQGNSA. In nucleotides, the CDR3 is TGTGCCAGCAGCTTAGCGCTACGCGGCACAGATACGCAGTATTTT. It yields the protein CASSLALRGTDTQYF.

V is TRBV5-1 and J is TRBJ1-2, with D uncertain. CDR3 length: 13 residues. V gave up 0 bases and J gave up 8 bases, with 11 bases separating them. Germline V gene data show CDR1 as SGHRS and CDR2 as YFSETQ. The DNA for the CDR3 is TGCGCCAGCAGCTTGGAGTCGGGTATCGGCTACACCTTC. Amino acid sequence: CASSLESGIGYTF.

This clone was recorded a few times. As DNA, the CDR3 is TGTGCCAGCAGTCAACCACTAGCGGGAAGGGGCTTGGCGAACACGGCGGAGCTGTTTTTT. Translating gives CASSQPLAGRGLANTAELFF. The chain combines TRBV6-6 with TRBJ2-2, with TRBD2 matching 10 bases. Losses at the gene ends were 5 bases for V and 10 bases for J; bases not matched to a gene: 25. CDR1 and CDR2 (germline): MNHNY, SVGAGI (reference sequence). The CDR3 covers 20 residues.